Listed here are 21 T cell receptor beta chains from one sample, sequenced in a study of blood T cells in healthy people across ages (dated by TCRdb to about 2015). Libraries were built with 5' RACE. Instrument on record: Illumina HiSeq 2500. A second roughly 6 to 12 cycle PCR used a sample-barcoded 5' primer and a J-beta primer mix. Using fastp trimming at Q25 and MiXCR clonotype assembly, TCRdb reanalyzed the public sequencing data and kept in-frame beta chains. Rows with a matching CDR3 protein are joined into one entry that keeps the most common DNA and genes. Here the sample has roughly 1,300,000 distinct CDR3 sequences; approximately 59% occur a single time. Together, the top ten hold roughly 7% of the sample. The sequenced material came from blood. The origin of the receptors is a man between 18 and 35 years old in good health.

This clonotype was observed at least ten times. V and J are TRBV7-2 and TRBJ2-7; D unresolved. The germline V gene encodes CDR1 SGHTA and CDR2 FQGNSA. Trimming pared 2 bases from V and 2 bases from J, leaving 10 bases between. This CDR3 spans 14 amino acids. Written as DNA, the CDR3 is TGTGCCAGCAGCTTATTCCGCGGCACCTACGAGCAGTACTTC. Protein product: CASSLFRGTYEQYF. Based on the CDR3 plus reference TRBV7-2 and TRBJ2-7, the full variable domain is GAGVSQSPSNKVTEKGKDVELRCDPISGHTALYWYRQSLGQGLEFLIYFQGNSAPDKSGLPSDRFSAERTGGSVSTLTIQRTQQEDSAVYLCASSLFRGTYEQYFGPGTRLTVT.

The rearrangement uses TRBV2 and TRBJ2-7; 8 positions agree with TRBD1. V shed 7 bases and J 6 bases; nucleotides not matched to a gene: 8. The CDR3 consists of 13 residues. Germline loops: CDR1 SNHLY, CDR2 FYNNEI. CDR3 coding DNA: TGTGCCAGCAAGTTCCAGGGGGCTGTCGAGCAGTACTTC. It specifies CASKFQGAVEQYF.

The rearrangement uses TRBV11-2 and TRBJ2-3, with 7 bases aligning to TRBD1. Germline V gene sequence: CDR1 SGHAT, CDR2 FQNNGV. With 5 bases clipped from V and 11 bases from J, the junction kept 13 bases outside the gene matches. The CDR3 has 14 residues. The CDR3 DNA reads TGTGCCAGCAGCGAATCAAGGGGGCTTCGCCGGCAGTATTTT. This translates into CASSESRGLRRQYF.

This chain links TRBV29-1 with TRBJ2-3, with D possibly TRBD2 on 5 matching bases. Germline V gives CDR1 SQVTM, CDR2 ANQGSEA. The length of the CDR3 is 12 residues. The V end lost 7 bases, the J end lost 6 bases, and 14 bases lay between the germline ends. The CDR3 is CSGVGPGDTQYF. The CDR3 bases are TGCAGCGGTGTCGGGCCGGGGGATACGCAGTATTTT.

The chain combines TRBV20-1 with TRBJ2-1, with a weak D call TRBD1 (6 bases). Between the trimmed V and J ends, which lost 3 bases and 8 bases, there was a span of 17 bases. The germline V gene has CDR1 DFQATT and CDR2 SNEGSKA (reference sequence). The CDR3 is 14 residues long. The CDR3 DNA reads as TGCAGTGCTAGGTTTGAGGGGGACGTTGATGAGCAGTTCTTC. Translation: CSARFEGDVDEQFF.

This clonotype occurred a few times. The chain links TRBV5-1 to TRBJ2-6; no firm D call. The CDR3 is 17 amino acids. The V gene's germline CDR1 is SGHRS and CDR2 YFSETQ. The V end was cut by 3 bases, the J end by 1 base, with 14 bases between. The CDR3 nucleotides are TGCGCCAGCAGCTGGAAACAGATCCCGTCTGGGGCCAACGTCCTGACTTTC. Amino acid sequence: CASSWKQIPSGANVLTF.

This chain connects TRBV30 to TRBJ1-4, with D unclear. The CDR3 runs 12 residues. V was trimmed by 2 bases and J by 13 bases, leaving 14 bases between them. CDR1 is GTSNPN, CDR2 SVGIG, per germline (reference sequence). The CDR3 sequence: CAWSMVPSRLFF. CDR3 sequence (DNA): TGTGCCTGGAGTATGGTCCCCTCGAGACTGTTTTTT.

This clonotype has a handful of counts. This chain links TRBV29-1 with TRBJ2-3; 7 nucleotides match TRBD1. The CDR3 has 12 residues. CDR1 and CDR2 (germline): SQVTM, ANQGSEA. V dropped 4 bases and J dropped 4; count of bases not matched to a gene: 2. The CDR3 loop reads CSVGTGADTQYF. CDR3 coding DNA: TGCAGCGTTGGTACAGGGGCAGATACGCAGTATTTT.

This clonotype came up many times. The chain links TRBV20-1 to TRBJ2-3, with no clear D. V lost 2 bases and J lost 9, with 12 bases in between. Per the germline V gene, CDR1 is DFQATT and CDR2 is SNEGSKA (reference sequence). The CDR3 spans 12 residues. DNA for the CDR3: TGCAGTGCTAGACCCCTAGGCCGCACGCAGTATTTT. Translated, it gives CSARPLGRTQYF.

The chain's CDR3 is CASSLIAGDTYEQFF. For the CDR3, the DNA is TGTGCCAGCAGCTTGATAGCGGGGGACACCTACGAGCAGTTCTTC. The chain links TRBV7-9 to TRBJ2-1; TRBD2 matches at 9 bases. This CDR3 contains 15 residues. Germline V gives CDR1 SEHNR, CDR2 FQNEAQ (reference sequence). J gave up 10 bases and V 3 bases, and 10 bases lay outside the gene matches.

The chain recombines TRBV5-1 with TRBJ2-7; maybe TRBD2 (5 bases). Looked up from germline, CDR1 is SGHRS and CDR2 is YFSETQ. This CDR3 comprises 15 residues. V lost 2 bases and J lost 0, with 12 bases in between. The CDR3 coding sequence is TGCGCCAGCAGCTTAAGCGGAATCGACTCCTACGAGCAGTACTTC. It is translated as CASSLSGIDSYEQYF.

J is TRBJ2-4 and V is TRBV9; D is undetermined. The J call is doubtful: the DNA matches TRBJ2-7 better. This CDR3 comprises 15 residues. Per germline, CDR1 SGDLS and CDR2 YYNGEE. CDR3 region: CASSVAESPTYEQYF. In DNA, the CDR3 is TGTGCCAGCAGCGTAGCTGAATCTCCTACCTACGAGCAGTACTTC.

This clonotype was counted only a few times. CDR3 nucleotide sequence: TGCAGCGTCGTCACAAGCGGGGTTGGGGCCTACGAGCAGTACTTC. Translating gives CSVVTSGVGAYEQYF. The chain employs TRBV29-1 and TRBJ2-7; TRBD2 matches 7 bases. The CDR3 contains 15 residues. Germline trimming cut 6 bases from V and 2 bases from J; bases unmatched to any gene: 13. From germline, CDR1 is SQVTM and CDR2 ANQGSEA.

J is TRBJ1-2 and V is TRBV2; D not resolved. The V end lost 5 bases, the J end lost 5 bases, and 15 bases lay between the germline ends. The CDR3 extends over 14 amino acids. Germline V CDR1 and CDR2: SNHLY, FYNNEI. In DNA form, the CDR3 reads TGTGCCAGCAGTCGCGAGGGAGCAGCGTATGGCTACACCTTC. Translation gives CASSREGAAYGYTF.

The chain uses TRBV10-3 and TRBJ1-1; maybe TRBD1 (6 bases). V lost 6 bases and J 4 bases, leaving 9 bases between the germline ends. Germline V gene lookup returns CDR1 ENHRY and CDR2 SYGVKD. There are 12 residues in the CDR3. CDR3 DNA: TGTGCCATCAGGACAGGTTCCACTGAAGCTTTCTTT. This encodes CAIRTGSTEAFF.

The chain is built from TRBV29-1 and TRBJ1-1, with TRBD1 matching over 9 bases. Germline-derived CDR1 and CDR2 are SQVTM and ANQGSEA. The CDR3 is 13 amino acids. V lost 7 bases, J lost 2 bases, and 5 bases stayed unmatched. The chain's CDR3 is CSGGQGANTEAFF. DNA for the CDR3: TGCAGCGGGGGACAGGGCGCCAACACTGAAGCTTTCTTT.

The chain couples TRBV20-1 to TRBJ2-1; 9 nucleotides line up with TRBD2. Germline trimming cut 6 bases from V and 7 bases from J; bases unmatched to any gene: 10. Looked up from germline, CDR1 is DFQATT and CDR2 is SNEGSKA (reference sequence). The CDR3 is made up of 14 amino acids. The CDR3 loop reads CSALAGRGMNEQFF. CDR3 nucleotide sequence: TGCAGTGCCCTAGCGGGAAGGGGTATGAATGAGCAGTTCTTC.

This chain joins TRBV20-1 and TRBJ2-7; perhaps TRBD2 as D (5 bases). This CDR3 contains 14 residues. The V end was cut by 6 bases, the J end by 2 bases, with 17 bases between. Looked up from germline, CDR1 is DFQATT and CDR2 is SNEGSKA (reference sequence). The CDR3: CSAPYGLTTYEQYF. The CDR3 DNA follows: TGCAGTGCGCCGTACGGACTCACGACCTACGAGCAGTACTTC.

This clonotype showed up just a few times. V and J are TRBV12-3 or TRBV12-4 and TRBJ1-2; perhaps TRBD1 as D (5 bases). The CDR3 runs 13 residues. The germline V and J ends were trimmed by 5 bases and 8 bases, with 15 bases remaining between them. The CDR3 sequence is CASSLARQYGYTF. The CDR3 bases are TGTGCCAGCAGTCTGGCCAGACAGTACGGCTACACCTTC.

The CDR3 loop reads CASGGGDTEAFF. DNA of the CDR3: TGTGCCAGCGGGGGGGGCGATACTGAAGCTTTCTTT. This chain links TRBV5-6 with TRBJ1-1; the D gene is possibly TRBD1 (6 bases). Trimming took 7 bases from V and 5 from J, leaving 12 bases between them. The V gene's germline CDR1 is SGHDT and CDR2 YYEEEE. CDR3 size: 12 residues.

This sequence joins TRBV27 and TRBJ2-7; D ambiguous. CDR3 length: 11 residues. Trimming took off 8 bases at V and 10 bases at J, with 15 bases between the two ends. From germline, CDR1 is MNHEY and CDR2 SMNVEV (reference sequence). The DNA of the CDR3 is TGTGCCAGCGGTTCCGCGAAGAGCCAGTACTTC. It specifies CASGSAKSQYF.